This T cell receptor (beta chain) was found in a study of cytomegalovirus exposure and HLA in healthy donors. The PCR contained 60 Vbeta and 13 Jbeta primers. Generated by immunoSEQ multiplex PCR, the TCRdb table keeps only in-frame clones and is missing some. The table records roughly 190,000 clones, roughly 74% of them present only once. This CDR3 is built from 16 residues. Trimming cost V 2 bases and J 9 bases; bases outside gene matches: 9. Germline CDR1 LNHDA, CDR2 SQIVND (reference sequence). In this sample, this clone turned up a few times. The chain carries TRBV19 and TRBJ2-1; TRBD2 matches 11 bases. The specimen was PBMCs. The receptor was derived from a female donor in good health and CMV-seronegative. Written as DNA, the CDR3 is TGTGCCAGTAGTATACGGGTAGCGGGGGGGCTGGTTGAGCAGTTCTTC. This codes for CASSIRVAGGLVEQFF.